This T cell receptor beta chain comes out of a study of blood T cells in healthy people across ages (dated by TCRdb to the mid-2010s). A note on the overall study: In model experiments, template switching captured about one uniquely barcoded TCR beta cDNA molecule for every two T cells. The study measured age-related changes in TCR beta repertoire diversity using deep sequencing normalized with unique cDNA molecular identifiers. Using the same blood draw, the study looked at two additional independent replicas of 1 million unique cDNA reads for two donors, one aged 18 to 29 and the other aged 80 or older. Donors were grouped into four age groups: young (average about 15 years), middle-aged (39), aged (roughly 62) and long-lived (over 80). To avoid experimental bias, donors of different ages were distributed randomly across sequencing lanes. The paper as a whole reports these results and caveats: Estimates of total diversity from one million sequenced T cells were regarded as lower bounds and underestimates. Observed TCR beta diversity per million T cells fell roughly linearly with age, and a significant reduction was already apparent by age approximately 40. Donor CMV infection status was unknown, potentially confounding age-related changes in expanded clonotypes. Observed TCR beta diversity correlated strongly with the percentage of naive T cells measured by flow cytometry. Compared with the aged group, the long-lived group had more naive CD4+ T cells, fewer expanded clones and increased TCR diversity, a pattern suggesting age selection. Conclusive comparison of naive and antigen-experienced compartments was prevented by the profiling of bulk unsorted PBMCs.

V has 3 bases trimmed and J has 7 bases trimmed; junction bases matching no gene number 6. CDR1 and CDR2 (GTSNPN, SVGIG) derive from the germline V gene (reference sequence). Reading from cysteine to phenylalanine, the CDR3 counts 13 amino acids. Only the CDR3 part of the read is kept: 39 bases, read in frame from the first base. Donors were a few dozen systemically healthy Caucasian individuals from Russia aged roughly 6 to 95 years. Each donor gave 8 to 10 milliliters of peripheral blood, drawn into EDTA-treated Vacutainer tubes. Ficoll-Paque density-gradient centrifugation was used to isolate PBMCs, with at least 6 million per sample. Trizol reagent was used to extract total RNA from PBMCs, with at least 5 micrograms per sample. For every donor, flow cytometry on a PBMC aliquot measured the percentage of naive CD45RAhigh/CD27high T cells. A few counts support this clonotype. What antigen it recognizes has not been identified. Nothing much larger sits one base from this clone, and base qualities are not available.

Library method: 5' RACE. Sequencing relied on an Illumina HiSeq 2500. A second roughly 6 to 12 cycle PCR used a sample-barcoded 5' primer and a J-beta primer mix. A template-switch 5' adaptor carrying 12 random nucleotides introduced a unique molecular identifier onto each TCR beta cDNA molecule. Each sample yielded at least 2.5 million CDR3-containing paired-end reads. First-strand cDNA synthesis was performed from all RNA using the Mint cDNA synthesis kit, with priming by a TRBC-specific oligonucleotide. After uracil-DNA glycosylase treatment, a first 18-cycle PCR used universal primers M1SS and BC2_uni_R on all cDNA. Turning to the authors' computational methods: For normalization, 1 million high-quality reads were randomly selected from each sample, with every read carrying a distinct molecular identifier. Reads sharing molecular identifiers were discarded rather than binned into consensus sequences. MiTCR, set to a Q25 quality threshold and the strictest error-elimination algorithm, was used for CDR3 identification, clonotype clustering and error correction. Lower-bound total TCR beta diversity was estimated with a nonparametric unseen species model using Euler transformation. TCRdb redid the processing of the public reads, applying fastp at Q25 and MiXCR, and retained in-frame beta chains. CDR3 protein duplicates are merged, each entry listing the most common genes and DNA. The V and J calls here are based on TCRdb, not the publication. The sample table contains roughly 500,000 distinct CDR3 sequences; only one count was recorded for 25% to 30% of them. Around 18% of the sample lies in the top ten.

The sequencing input was blood. The sequence derives from an older woman in good health. This chain is built from TRBV30 and TRBJ2-1; 7 central bases correspond to TRBD1. The sequenced DNA is TGTGCCTGGAGGGGCACAGGGGTGAATGAGCAGTTCTTC. This gives the protein CAWRGTGVNEQFF.